The 29 T cell receptor beta chains below all came from one sample that was sequenced in a study of sequential checkpoint blockade in melanoma. Treatment described: randomized to nivolumab then ipilimumab (arm A) or the reverse (arm B). Sequencing used immunoSEQ multiplex PCR; TCRdb keeps in-frame clones, though not all of them. Seen here are about 4,800 clones, around 72% observed once, and the top ten hold 65% to 70%. The specimen was CD8+ T cells sorted from blood (inferred from file names), collected from a patient given nivolumab and ipilimumab in sequence. These receptors were obtained from a human donor with melanoma.

This clone has only one observation. V and J are TRBV5-6 and TRBJ2-5; TRBD2 matches at 7 bases. CDR1 SGHDT and CDR2 YYEEEE come from the germline V gene. CDR3 length: 16 amino acids. The junction had 11 bases not matched to a gene; V was cut back by 1 base and J by 5 bases. The chain's CDR3 is CASSLKASGPLETQYF. Written as DNA, the CDR3 is TGTGCCAGCAGCTTGAAAGCTAGCGGACCCCTTGAGACCCAGTACTTC.

The chain carries TRBV5-1 and TRBJ2-7, with TRBD2 as a possible D gene (5 bases). This CDR3 is built from 12 residues. Trimming removed 4 bases from V and 5 bases from J, with 10 bases in between. Looked up from germline, CDR1 is SGHRS and CDR2 is YFSETQ. CDR3 sequence (DNA): TGCGCCAGCAGCCTCCCCGGGGACGAGCAGTACTTC. The encoded protein is CASSLPGDEQYF.

V gene TRBV9 combines with J gene TRBJ2-1; 7 bases line up with TRBD1. V was pared by 4 bases and J by 0 bases, with 4 bases of the junction left unmatched. Germline values: CDR1 SGDLS, CDR2 YYNGEE. The CDR3 is 15 amino acids. Written as DNA, the CDR3 is TGTGCCAGCAGCCTAGGGGGCGCCTCCTACAATGAGCAGTTCTTC. This encodes CASSLGGASYNEQFF.

The chain is built from TRBV19 and TRBJ2-3, with TRBD1 as a possible D gene (6 bases). The CDR3 extends over 11 amino acids. Germline V gene data show CDR1 as LNHDA and CDR2 as SQIVND (reference sequence). V was shortened by 11 bases and J by 6 bases, with 12 bases between the two germline ends. The CDR3 DNA sequence: TGTGCCGCGGACAGTGGGGATACGCAGTATTTT. Translating it yields CAADSGDTQYF.

The gene calls are TRBV18 and TRBJ2-2; 8 bases fit TRBD2. The CDR3 covers 17 residues. Germline trimming cut 3 bases from V and 1 base from J; bases unmatched to any gene: 7. The germline V gene encodes CDR1 KGHSH and CDR2 LQKENI. The CDR3 DNA is TGTGCCAGCTCACCTCCCTTAGCGGGATTGAACACCGGGGAGCTGTTTTTT. Its translation: CASSPPLAGLNTGELFF. The whole variable domain, remainder taken from reference TRBV18 and TRBJ2-2, is NAGVMQNPRHLVRRRGQEARLRCSPMKGHSHVYWYRQLPEEGLKFMVYLQKENIIDESGMPKERFSAEFPKEGPSILRIQQVVRGDSAAYFCASSPPLAGLNTGELFFGEGSRLTVL.

Regarding this clone: A far larger clone differs by one base, so this is likely a read error. The rearrangement joins TRBV19 to TRBJ2-7, with TRBD2 matching over 7 bases. Losses at the gene ends were 2 bases for V and 10 bases for J; bases not matched to a gene: 14. Germline V gene sequence: CDR1 LNHDA, CDR2 SQIVND (reference sequence). There are 15 residues in the CDR3. Here the CDR3 reads CASSITQRGDNDQYF. The CDR3 coding sequence is TGTGCCAGTAGTATAACCCAGCGGGGAGATAATGATCAGTACTTC.

The chain is built from TRBV30 and TRBJ2-2, with D perhaps matching TRBD1 (6 bases). The ends were cut back, 4 bases at V and 0 bases at J, with 12 bases in the middle. CDR1 and CDR2 (germline): GTSNPN, SVGIG (reference sequence). This CDR3 region has 15 residues. CDR3 DNA sequence: TGTGCCTGGACACGGACAGCCACGAACACCGGGGAGCTGTTTTTT. Amino acids: CAWTRTATNTGELFF.

The V and J genes are TRBV7-9 and TRBJ2-7, with 9 bases aligning to TRBD2. V shed 5 bases and J 2 bases; nucleotides not matched to a gene: 7. The CDR3 totals 15 residues. Germline loops: CDR1 SEHNR, CDR2 FQNEAQ (reference sequence). In DNA, the CDR3 is TGTGCCAGCAGCCTGGGACTAGCTTCGGCCTACGAGCAGTACTTC. Its protein is CASSLGLASAYEQYF. Full variable domain (remainder filled in from reference TRBV7-9 and TRBJ2-7): DTGVSQNPRHKITKRGQNVTFRCDPISEHNRLYWYRQTLGQGPEFLTYFQNEAQLEKSRLLSDRFSAERPKGSFSTLEIQRTEQGDSAMYLCASSLGLASAYEQYFGPGTRLTVT.

This sequence joins TRBV28 and TRBJ2-7, with 10 bases identical to TRBD1. The CDR3 covers 18 residues. The V gene end was trimmed by 4 bases and the J gene end by 2 bases; junction bases not matched to a gene: 14. Germline loops: CDR1 MDHEN, CDR2 SYDVKM. The CDR3 DNA is TGTGCCAGCAGTTCTTTCGACAGGGGGCGTCTAGTACCCTACGAGCAGTACTTC. Its protein is CASSSFDRGRLVPYEQYF.

This rearrangement joins TRBV4-2 to TRBJ1-5; tentative D call: TRBD1 (5 bases). V gave up 0 bases and J gave up 3 bases, with 9 bases separating them. Germline V lookup: CDR1 LGHNA, CDR2 YNFKEQ. CDR3 length: 15 residues. CDR3 DNA sequence: TGTGCCAGCAGCCAAGAGGGGGGGGACAATCAGCCCCAGCATTTT. Translation: CASSQEGGDNQPQHF.

This clone appeared a few times. The V gene is TRBV28, the J gene TRBJ2-7, with 14 bases matching TRBD2. V gave up 6 bases and J gave up 5 bases; unmatched junction bases: 12. The length of the CDR3 is 17 residues. The germline gives CDR1 MDHEN, CDR2 SYDVKM. In nucleotides, the CDR3 is TGTGCCAGCAGGGGGACTAGCGGGAGTACCTTAAGTGACGAGCAGTACTTC. Residues: CASRGTSGSTLSDEQYF.

Points on this clone: Other DNA sequences from this sample encode an identical CDR3 as well. V and J are TRBV4-2 and TRBJ2-7, with 7 bases lining up with TRBD1. V lost 5 bases to trimming and J lost 3 bases; unmatched junction nucleotides: 10. This CDR3 is 15 amino acids long. Germline loops: CDR1 LGHNA, CDR2 YNFKEQ. CDR3 sequence (DNA): TGTGCCAGCAGCTCCCCTACAGGGGAGTACTACGAGCAGTACTTC. The encoded protein is CASSSPTGEYYEQYF.

The V and J genes are TRBV4-1 and TRBJ2-1; 7 positions match TRBD2. Germline lookup yields CDR1 MGHRA and CDR2 YSYEKL. CDR3 length: 16 residues. Germline trimming cut 0 bases from V and 1 base from J; bases unmatched to any gene: 3. The CDR3 here is CASSQEAGESYNEQFF. In nucleotides, the CDR3 is TGCGCCAGCAGCCAAGAGGCGGGGGAGTCCTACAATGAGCAGTTCTTC.

This clone has only one observation. The rearrangement uses TRBV28 and TRBJ2-7; 10 bases agree with TRBD1. CDR1 and CDR2 from the germline V gene are MDHEN and SYDVKM. The CDR3 has 14 amino acids. V gave up 4 bases and J gave up 7 bases; unmatched junction bases: 7. CDR3 residues: CASSSDRGRWEQYF. CDR3 sequence (DNA): TGTGCCAGCAGTTCCGACAGGGGGCGATGGGAGCAGTACTTC.

This clone was counted only a few times. The chain has TRBV7-9 and TRBJ2-7, with TRBD1 identical over 7 bases. V shed 5 bases and J 0 bases; nucleotides not matched to a gene: 4. Germline V gene sequence: CDR1 SEHNR, CDR2 FQNEAQ (reference sequence). The CDR3 extends over 14 amino acids. In DNA, the CDR3 is TGTGCCAGCAGCCACCGGGACAGCTCCTACGAGCAGTACTTC. Its translation: CASSHRDSSYEQYF. The variable domain in full, completed from reference TRBV7-9 and TRBJ2-7, reads DTGVSQNPRHKITKRGQNVTFRCDPISEHNRLYWYRQTLGQGPEFLTYFQNEAQLEKSRLLSDRFSAERPKGSFSTLEIQRTEQGDSAMYLCASSHRDSSYEQYFGPGTRLTVT.

The rearrangement links TRBV27 to TRBJ1-5; D perhaps matches TRBD1 (5 bases). The CDR3 consists of 13 residues. V was cut by 6 bases and J by 3 bases, with 9 bases left in between. Per the germline V gene, CDR1 is MNHEY and CDR2 is SMNVEV (reference sequence). The CDR3 sequence: CASRGQPNQPQHF. The CDR3 DNA reads TGTGCCAGCAGGGGGCAGCCCAATCAGCCCCAGCATTTT.

The V and J genes are TRBV6-4 and TRBJ2-1, with TRBD1 matching over 7 bases. V shed 2 bases, J shed 3 bases, and the junction held 4 bases outside the gene matches. CDR3 length: 15 amino acids. Germline CDR1 MRHNA, CDR2 SNTAGT. In nucleotides, the CDR3 is TGTGCCAGCAGTGACGGGGCAGGGGGCTACAATGAGCAGTTCTTC. Encoded protein: CASSDGAGGYNEQFF.

This clone was found once. The chain couples TRBV7-9 to TRBJ2-3; possibly TRBD2 for D (5 bases). This CDR3 spans 17 amino acids. V lost 1 base to trimming and J lost 3 bases, with 17 bases between them. Germline CDR1 and CDR2: SEHNR and FQNEAQ (reference sequence). CDR3 in amino acids: CASSLVGSGLGTDTQYF. CDR3 sequence (DNA): TGTGCCAGCAGCTTAGTAGGTTCGGGGTTAGGAACAGATACGCAGTATTTT.

The gene calls are TRBV4-2 and TRBJ2-6; the match to TRBD1 covers 8 bases. Germline lookup yields CDR1 LGHNA and CDR2 YNFKEQ. This CDR3 spans 17 amino acids. V lost 0 bases, J lost 2 bases, and 3 bases stayed unmatched. The CDR3 DNA follows: TGTGCCAGCAGCCAAGATCAACAGGGGGCTGGGGCCAACGTCCTGACTTTC. This sequence encodes CASSQDQQGAGANVLTF.

The chain uses TRBV7-8 and TRBJ1-6; D remains ambiguous. CDR1 is SGHVS and CDR2 is FQNEAQ in the germline V gene. The germline V and J ends were trimmed by 4 bases and 0 bases, with 10 bases remaining between them. This CDR3 is built from 16 residues. The CDR3 is CASSSKDNSYNSPLHF. CDR3 coding DNA: TGTGCCAGCAGCTCGAAAGACAACTCCTATAATTCACCCCTCCACTTT.

This clone is large by share. CDR3 DNA: TGTGCCAGCAGAGACACCTTAACAGTTCCCTACGAGCAGTACTTC. Amino acids: CASRDTLTVPYEQYF. V is TRBV7-9 and J is TRBJ2-7; D is unclear. This CDR3 is 15 amino acids long. Germline lookup yields CDR1 SEHNR and CDR2 FQNEAQ (reference sequence). Trimming removed 6 bases at V and 2 bases at J, with 17 bases between.

The rearrangement uses TRBV4-3 and TRBJ1-2, with TRBD1 matching over 8 bases. J gave up 8 bases and V 4 bases, and 15 bases lay outside the gene matches. The CDR3 is made up of 16 amino acids. Germline-derived CDR1 and CDR2 are LGHNA and YSLEER. The CDR3 DNA follows: TGCGCCAGCAGCCCGGGGACAGGAGACTGGCTATGGGGCTACACCTTC. It is translated as CASSPGTGDWLWGYTF.

About this clone itself: Other DNA sequences in the same sample also yield this CDR3. This chain joins TRBV7-9 and TRBJ2-1; TRBD2 aligns across 12 bases. The V gene's germline CDR1 is SEHNR and CDR2 FQNEAQ (reference sequence). CDR3 size: 15 residues. Germline trimming cut 8 bases from V and 5 bases from J; bases unmatched to any gene: 7. The CDR3 DNA reads TGTGCCAGCCAATACCTAGCGGGGGGGGACAATGAGCAGTTCTTC. As protein: CASQYLAGGDNEQFF.

This chain joins TRBV9 and TRBJ2-5, with 11 bases lining up with TRBD2. The J call may not be correct, given that the DNA end is closer to TRBJ2-7. The CDR3 consists of 15 residues. From germline, CDR1 is SGDLS and CDR2 YYNGEE. CDR3 sequence: CASSAGTSGRYEQYF. The CDR3 coding sequence is TGTGCCAGCAGCGCTGGAACTAGCGGGAGATACGAGCAGTACTTC.

The rearrangement joins TRBV27 to TRBJ2-7, with D perhaps TRBD1 (6 bases). The germline gives CDR1 MNHEY, CDR2 SMNVEV (reference sequence). Between the trimmed V and J ends, which lost 6 bases and 2 bases, there was a span of 8 bases. The CDR3 spans 12 residues. This CDR3 reads CASRDSTYEQYF. The CDR3 bases are TGTGCCAGCAGGGACAGCACCTACGAGCAGTACTTC.

V and J are TRBV6-8 and TRBJ1-1; D is ambiguous. Germline V CDR1 and CDR2: MNHGY, SAAAGT. CDR3 length: 15 residues. V lost 5 bases and J 6 bases, leaving 19 bases between the germline ends. The CDR3 is CASSPVEGLGSEAFF. CDR3 coding DNA: TGTGCCAGCAGTCCCGTGGAGGGTCTGGGATCTGAAGCTTTCTTT.

The chain employs TRBV5-8 and TRBJ2-7; the D gene is possibly TRBD2 (5 bases). Per the germline V gene, CDR1 is SGHTS and CDR2 is YDEGEE. The CDR3 covers 16 residues. Trimming cost V 4 bases and J 5 bases, with 22 bases left between them. The CDR3 is CASSQSGYGGTHEQYF. CDR3 DNA sequence: TGTGCCAGCAGCCAGTCGGGGTATGGTGGAACCCACGAGCAGTACTTC. Filled out from reference TRBV5-8 and TRBJ2-7, the complete variable domain reads EAGVTQSPTHLIKTRGQQATLRCSPISGHTSVYWYQQALGLGLQFLLWYDEGEERNRGNFPPRFSGRQFPNYSSELNVNALELEDSALYLCASSQSGYGGTHEQYFGPGTRLTVT.

The genes are TRBV9 and TRBJ1-1; D remains unclear. Per germline, CDR1 SGDLS and CDR2 YYNGEE. The CDR3 length is 15 residues. Trimming cost V 0 bases and J 2 bases, with 11 bases left between them. CDR3 region: CASSVEAQFNTEAFF. The DNA for the CDR3 is TGTGCCAGCAGCGTAGAGGCACAGTTCAACACTGAAGCTTTCTTT.

The chain couples TRBV7-9 to TRBJ1-2; 7 nucleotides align to TRBD1. The CDR3 runs to 15 residues. The junction had 5 bases not matched to a gene; V was cut back by 1 base and J by 3 bases. Germline CDR1 reads SEHNR; CDR2 reads FQNEAQ (reference sequence). The CDR3 reads CASSLVTGEDYGYTF. The CDR3 DNA follows: TGTGCCAGCAGCTTAGTTACAGGGGAGGACTATGGCTACACCTTC.